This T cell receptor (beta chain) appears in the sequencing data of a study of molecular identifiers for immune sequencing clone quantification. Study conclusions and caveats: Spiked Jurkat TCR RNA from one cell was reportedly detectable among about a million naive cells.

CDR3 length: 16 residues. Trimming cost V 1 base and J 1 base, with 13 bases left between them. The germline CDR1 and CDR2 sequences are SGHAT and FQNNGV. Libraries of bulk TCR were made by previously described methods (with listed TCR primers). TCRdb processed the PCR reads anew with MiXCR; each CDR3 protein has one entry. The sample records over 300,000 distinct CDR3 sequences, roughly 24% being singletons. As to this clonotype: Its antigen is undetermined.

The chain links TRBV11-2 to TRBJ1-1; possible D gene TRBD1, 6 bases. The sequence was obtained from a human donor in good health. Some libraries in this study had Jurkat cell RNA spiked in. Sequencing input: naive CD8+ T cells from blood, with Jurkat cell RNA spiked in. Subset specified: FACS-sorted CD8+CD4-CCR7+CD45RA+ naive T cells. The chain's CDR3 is CASSLVRDRPNTEAFF. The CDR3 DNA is TGTGCCAGCAGCTTAGTACGCGACAGGCCGAACACTGAAGCTTTCTTT.